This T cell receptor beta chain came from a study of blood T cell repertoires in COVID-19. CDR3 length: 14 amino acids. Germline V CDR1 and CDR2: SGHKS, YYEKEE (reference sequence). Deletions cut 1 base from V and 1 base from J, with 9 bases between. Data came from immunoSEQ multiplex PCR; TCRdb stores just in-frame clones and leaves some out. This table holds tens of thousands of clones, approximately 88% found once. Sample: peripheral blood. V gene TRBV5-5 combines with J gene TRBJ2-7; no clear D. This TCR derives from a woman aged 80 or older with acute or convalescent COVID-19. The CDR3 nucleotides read TGTGCCAGCAGCTTGATTTACAGTTCCTACGAGCAGTACTTC. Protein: CASSLIYSSYEQYF.